These 7 T cell receptor beta chains were sequenced from one sample in a study of T cells in Graves' hyperthyroidism and ophthalmopathy. Amplification yielded TCR beta CDR3 regions, with RNA transcripts as the source. A set of HTBI primers served as the primers for a first-round RT-PCR of the TCR CDR3. TCRdb called the multiplex PCR reads again in MiXCR, with one record for every CDR3 protein. This sample yields fewer than 450,000 distinct CDR3 sequences, of which approximately 18% are seen a single time; 35% to 45% belongs to the top ten. Sequenced sample: blood. All receptors come from a man between 18 and 35 years old with Graves' ophthalmopathy.

This clonotype was recorded at least ten times. The chain has TRBV5-1 and TRBJ2-1; D possibly uses TRBD1 or TRBD2 (5 bases each). The CDR3 loop spans 14 amino acids. V gave up 4 bases and J gave up 8 bases, with 16 bases separating them. Germline values: CDR1 SGHRS, CDR2 YFSETQ. CDR3 sequence reads: CASSVRDPPHEQFF. The CDR3 DNA follows: TGCGCCAGCAGCGTCCGGGACCCACCACATGAGCAGTTCTTC.

The rearrangement links TRBV9 to TRBJ2-1; 7 bases are shared with TRBD2. V shed 0 bases and J 2 bases; nucleotides not matched to a gene: 5. Per germline, CDR1 SGDLS and CDR2 YYNGEE. CDR3 size: 16 residues. The CDR3 here is CASSVGLAPTYNEQFF. Here the CDR3 DNA reads TGTGCCAGCAGCGTAGGACTAGCACCAACCTACAATGAGCAGTTCTTC.

This clonotype was counted ten times or more. The chain uses TRBV12-3 or TRBV12-4 and TRBJ2-2; tentatively, D is TRBD1 (6 bases). Trimming left V 6 bases short and J 4 bases short, with 9 bases between. This CDR3 comprises 13 residues. CDR3 residues: CASSLGGTGELFF. The CDR3 DNA follows: TGTGCCAGCAGCCTAGGGGGCACCGGGGAGCTGTTTTTT.

The V and J genes are TRBV15 and TRBJ2-2; D may correspond to TRBD1 or TRBD2 (5 bases each). Per germline, CDR1 LNHNV and CDR2 YYDKDF (reference sequence). The CDR3 length is 15 residues. Trimming removed 5 bases from V and 2 bases from J, with 12 bases in between. The CDR3 DNA sequence: TGTGCCACCAGCTCCCACCGGGACAACACCGGGGAGCTGTTTTTT. It is translated as CATSSHRDNTGELFF.

This clonotype showed up just once. The chain joins TRBV7-3 to TRBJ1-1; 9 bases match TRBD1. With V trimmed by 3 bases and J by 11 bases, 7 bases remained unmatched. Germline CDR1 SGHTA, CDR2 FQGTGA. The CDR3 covers 13 residues. CDR3 sequence reads: CASSFTGGDTAFF. For the CDR3, the DNA is TGTGCCAGCAGCTTCACAGGGGGCGATACGGCTTTCTTT.

The V call is TRBV2, the J call TRBJ2-2; TRBD2 matches 11 bases. Germline values: CDR1 SNHLY, CDR2 FYNNEI. This CDR3 comprises 16 residues. J lost 4 bases, V lost 4 bases, and 5 bases had no gene match. The CDR3 DNA reads as TGTGCCAGCAGTGTCTTTAGCGGGGGGGCCACCGGGGAGCTGTTTTTT. Its protein product is CASSVFSGGATGELFF.

The chain carries TRBV28 and TRBJ1-2; 10 nucleotides line up with TRBD1. The CDR3 has 16 residues. CDR1 is MDHEN and CDR2 is SYDVKM in the germline V gene. The ends lost 3 bases at V and 6 bases at J; junction bases unmatched: 10. This CDR3 reads CASSFPPGQGRDGYTF. The DNA of the CDR3 is TGTGCCAGCAGTTTTCCCCCGGGACAGGGGAGGGATGGCTACACCTTC.